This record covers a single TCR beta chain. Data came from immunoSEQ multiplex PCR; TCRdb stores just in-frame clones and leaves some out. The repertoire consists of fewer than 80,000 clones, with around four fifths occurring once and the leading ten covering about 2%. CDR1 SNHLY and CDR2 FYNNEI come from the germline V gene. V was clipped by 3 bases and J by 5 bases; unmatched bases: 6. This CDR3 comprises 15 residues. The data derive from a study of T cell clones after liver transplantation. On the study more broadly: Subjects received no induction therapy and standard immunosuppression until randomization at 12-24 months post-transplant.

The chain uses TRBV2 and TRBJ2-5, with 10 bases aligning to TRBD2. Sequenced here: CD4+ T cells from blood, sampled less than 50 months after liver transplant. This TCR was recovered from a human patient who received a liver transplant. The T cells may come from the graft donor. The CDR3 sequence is CASSDSGGALETQYF. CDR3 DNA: TGTGCCAGCAGTGACAGCGGGGGGGCCCTGGAGACCCAGTACTTC.